This T cell receptor (beta chain) was profiled in a study of T cell changes during pregnancy in multiple sclerosis. V gave up 0 bases and J gave up 5 bases, with 13 bases separating them. CDR3 length: 15 amino acids. The germline V gene has CDR1 KGHSH and CDR2 LQKENI. TCRdb keeps only in-frame clones here, not all; method: immunoSEQ multiplex PCR. The sample carries 32,000 or so clones, 90% to 95% recorded once. This rearrangement joins TRBV18 to TRBJ1-1; tentative D call: TRBD1 (6 bases). This specimen consisted of CD4+ T cells from peripheral blood mononuclear cells, obtained in the second trimester of pregnancy. This clonotype was obtained from a female donor with multiple sclerosis, enrolled in a pregnancy study. CDR3 bases: TGTGCCAGCTCACCACCGGGGGGGCGAGGGACTGAAGCTTTCTTT. The encoded protein is CASSPPGGRGTEAFF.